This TCR beta chain was obtained from a study of cytomegalovirus exposure and HLA in healthy donors. Study findings and constraints: The study designated around 150 TCR beta chains cytomegalovirus-associated.

Looked up from germline, CDR1 is KGHSH and CDR2 is LQKENI. Trimming removed 3 bases from V and 4 bases from J, with 12 bases in between. CDR3 length equals 14 residues. On this clone: Its antigen is undetermined.

PCR used 60 Vbeta primers and 13 Jbeta primers. Libraries were prepared by immunoSEQ multiplex PCR; TCRdb keeps only in-frame clonotypes and omits some of them. The repertoire consists of 150,000 or so clones, with about 74% occurring once and the leading ten covering approximately 4.3%. The source of this sequence is a man aged 18 to 35 in good health and CMV-seropositive. The specimen was PBMCs. The chain is built from TRBV18 and TRBJ1-2; no clear D. CDR3 sequence: CASSPAISGYGYTF. The CDR3 DNA reads TGTGCCAGCTCACCTGCTATCTCGGGCTATGGCTACACCTTC. The entire variable domain, with the rest obtained from reference TRBV18 and TRBJ1-2, is as follows: NAGVMQNPRHLVRRRGQEARLRCSPMKGHSHVYWYRQLPEEGLKFMVYLQKENIIDESGMPKERFSAEFPKEGPSILRIQQVVRGDSAAYFCASSPAISGYGYTFGSGTRLTVV.